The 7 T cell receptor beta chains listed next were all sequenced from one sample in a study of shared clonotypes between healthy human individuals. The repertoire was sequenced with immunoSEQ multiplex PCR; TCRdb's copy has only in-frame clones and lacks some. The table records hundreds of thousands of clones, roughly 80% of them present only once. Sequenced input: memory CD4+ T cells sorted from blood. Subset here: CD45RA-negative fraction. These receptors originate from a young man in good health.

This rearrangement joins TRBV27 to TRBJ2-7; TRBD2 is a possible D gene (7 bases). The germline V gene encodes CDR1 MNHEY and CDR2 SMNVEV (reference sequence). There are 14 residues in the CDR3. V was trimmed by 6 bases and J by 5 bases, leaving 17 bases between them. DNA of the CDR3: TGTGCCAGCAGGGGGGCAGCGGGAACCAACGAGCAGTACTTC. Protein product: CASRGAAGTNEQYF.

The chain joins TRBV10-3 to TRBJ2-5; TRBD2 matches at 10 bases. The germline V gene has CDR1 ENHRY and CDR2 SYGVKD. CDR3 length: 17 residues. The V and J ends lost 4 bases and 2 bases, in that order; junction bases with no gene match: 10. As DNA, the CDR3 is TGTGCCATCAGTGCGACTAGCGGGCCCGACATTCAAGAGACCCAGTACTTC. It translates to CAISATSGPDIQETQYF.

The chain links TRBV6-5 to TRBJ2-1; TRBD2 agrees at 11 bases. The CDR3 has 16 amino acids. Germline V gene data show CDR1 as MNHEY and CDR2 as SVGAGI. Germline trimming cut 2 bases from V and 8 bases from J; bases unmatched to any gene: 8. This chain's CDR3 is CASSYATSGSPHEQFF. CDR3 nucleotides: TGTGCCAGCAGTTACGCAACTAGCGGGAGTCCGCATGAGCAGTTCTTC.

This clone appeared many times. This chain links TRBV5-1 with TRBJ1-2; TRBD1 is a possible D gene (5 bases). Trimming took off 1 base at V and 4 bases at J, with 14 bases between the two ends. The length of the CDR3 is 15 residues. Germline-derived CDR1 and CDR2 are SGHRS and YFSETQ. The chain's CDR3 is CASSLQGDRGYGYTF. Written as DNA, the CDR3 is TGCGCCAGCAGCTTGCAAGGAGACAGAGGCTATGGCTACACCTTC.

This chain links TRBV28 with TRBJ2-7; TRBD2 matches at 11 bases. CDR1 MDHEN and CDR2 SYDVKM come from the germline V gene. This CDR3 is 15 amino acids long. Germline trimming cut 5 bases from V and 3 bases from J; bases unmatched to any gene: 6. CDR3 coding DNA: TGTGCCAGCAGTCCTCCGGGACTAGCGGTCTACGAGCAGTACTTC. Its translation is CASSPPGLAVYEQYF.

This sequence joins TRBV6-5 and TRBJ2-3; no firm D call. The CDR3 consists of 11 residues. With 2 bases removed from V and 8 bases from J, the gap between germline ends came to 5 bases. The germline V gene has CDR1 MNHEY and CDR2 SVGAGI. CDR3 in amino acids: CASSYGGTQYF. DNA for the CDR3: TGTGCCAGCAGTTACGGCGGTACGCAGTATTTT.

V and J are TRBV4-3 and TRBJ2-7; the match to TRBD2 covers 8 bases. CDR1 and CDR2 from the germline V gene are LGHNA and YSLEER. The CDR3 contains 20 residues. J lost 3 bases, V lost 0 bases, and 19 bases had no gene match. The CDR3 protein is CASSQDGLGLVRGYDYEQYF. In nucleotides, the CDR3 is TGCGCCAGCAGCCAAGACGGTTTGGGACTAGTAAGGGGCTATGACTACGAGCAGTACTTC.